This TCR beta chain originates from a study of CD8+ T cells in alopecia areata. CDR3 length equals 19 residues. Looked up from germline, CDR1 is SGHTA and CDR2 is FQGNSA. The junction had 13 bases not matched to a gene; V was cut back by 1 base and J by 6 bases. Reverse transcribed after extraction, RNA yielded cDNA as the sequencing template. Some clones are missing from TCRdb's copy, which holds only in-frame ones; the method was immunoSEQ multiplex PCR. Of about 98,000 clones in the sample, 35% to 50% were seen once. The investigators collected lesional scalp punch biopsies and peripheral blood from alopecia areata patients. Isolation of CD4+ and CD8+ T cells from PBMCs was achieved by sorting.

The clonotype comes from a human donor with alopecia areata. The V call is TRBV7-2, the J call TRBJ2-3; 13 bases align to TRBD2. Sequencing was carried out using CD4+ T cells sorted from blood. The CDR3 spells CASSLVGTSGAGWRDTQYF. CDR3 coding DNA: TGTGCCAGCAGCTTAGTTGGGACTAGCGGGGCTGGATGGAGGGATACGCAGTATTTT. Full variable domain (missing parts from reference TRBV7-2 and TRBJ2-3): GAGVSQSPSNKVTEKGKDVELRCDPISGHTALYWYRQSLGQGLEFLIYFQGNSAPDKSGLPSDRFSAERTGGSVSTLTIQRTQQEDSAVYLCASSLVGTSGAGWRDTQYFGPGTRLTVL.